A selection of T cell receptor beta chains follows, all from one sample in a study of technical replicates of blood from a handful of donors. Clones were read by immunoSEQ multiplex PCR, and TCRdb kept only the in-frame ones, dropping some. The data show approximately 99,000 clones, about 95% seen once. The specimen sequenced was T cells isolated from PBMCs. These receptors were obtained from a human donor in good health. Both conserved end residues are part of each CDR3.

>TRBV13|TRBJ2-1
CASSLGLANEQFF
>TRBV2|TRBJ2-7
CASVDWSGAREQYF
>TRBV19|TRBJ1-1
CASSIRTGLNTEAFF
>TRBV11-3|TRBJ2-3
CASSPGRALGRDTQYF
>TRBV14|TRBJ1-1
CASSQASRTGVLRAFF
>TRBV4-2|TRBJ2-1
CASSQGFQTGGSNEQFF
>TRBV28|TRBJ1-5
CASKREGSLNQPQHF
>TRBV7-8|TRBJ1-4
CASSSEEKLFF
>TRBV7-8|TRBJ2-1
CASSLGPQEQFF
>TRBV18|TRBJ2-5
CASSPNRPPGETQYF
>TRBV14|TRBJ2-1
CASSRQYFYEQFF
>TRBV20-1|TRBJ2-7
CSAHRGEQYF
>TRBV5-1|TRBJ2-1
CASSSGDSSYNEQFF
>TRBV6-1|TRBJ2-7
CASSEDRQNYEQYF
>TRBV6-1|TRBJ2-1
CASSRLAFGNEQFF
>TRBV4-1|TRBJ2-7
CASSLPGGTYEQYF
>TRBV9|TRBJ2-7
CASSARGGEGWQYF
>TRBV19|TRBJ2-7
CASSSQGVSYEQYF